Included here is one T cell receptor beta chain sequence, with context. Its recognized antigen is unknown. The CDR3 is cut off 3 residues early in the read; its end comes from the germline J gene. The data are from a study of Tregs in tolerant kidney transplant recipients (dated by TCRdb to between 2018 and 2021). Turning to the overall study: Related donors were used in the transplants with nonmyeloablative bone marrow transplantation, and mixed chimerism was transient in the human trials. The study applied TCRbeta sequencing to find donor-specific regulatory T cells before combined kidney and bone marrow transplantation and then followed those same cells after transplant. Paper-wide results and their limitations: PCR primers changed over time for some patients, so nucleotide-level comparison across those patients' samples was not possible. Donor-specific Treg expansion exceeded global Treg expansion in tolerant patients, suggesting antigen-driven rather than nonspecific expansion. Because the study included only a small number of patients, the results must be confirmed in larger populations and under other immunosuppression protocols. Although technical replication error seemed to be minimal, the question of biological reproducibility was not addressed directly. Expanding Tregs with activated donor B cells appeared to identify the most biologically relevant and donor-specific TCRbeta repertoire.

Inclusive of the bounding cysteine and phenylalanine, the CDR3 is 14 residues long. Of the CDR3's DNA, 33 bases were read; they are in frame from base 1. Relative to germline, V is missing 1 base and J is missing 4 bases, with 1 base of the junction outside any gene match. Reading the germline V gene (reference sequence) gives CDR1 DFQATT and CDR2 SNEGSKA. The time point tag for this specimen amounts to: blood sample drawn before combined kidney and bone marrow transplant. Thawed PBMCs were FACS-sorted into unstimulated Tregs (CD4+CD25+CD127-), CD4+ non-Tregs (CD4+CD25-), CD4 cells and CD8 cells. The patients were several recipients of combined kidney and bone marrow transplants from the ITN036ST trial, and samples were available only for these trial subjects. Healthy control blood was processed to PBMCs by Ficoll density gradient and cryopreserved, and patient PBMCs were collected before and after transplant.

For TCRbeta CDR3 sequencing, genomic DNA from the sorted cells was extracted using the QIAGEN DNeasy Blood and Tissue Kit. High-throughput TCRbeta CDR3 sequencing was carried out commercially through immunoSEQ, with PCR amplification with bias correction and internal controls included. Regarding the original processing steps: A unique productive TCRbeta sequence was defined by the CDR3 nucleotide sequence when primers matched, and otherwise by the CDR3 amino acid sequence together with the Vbeta and Jbeta genes. As a correction for sorting error, sequences shared between sorted populations at a frequency ratio of 2:1 or less were discarded, and the remaining shared sequences were assigned to the higher population. A sequence was defined as donor-reactive if the sequence was expanded at least 5-fold in CFSE-low cells compared with unstimulated cells and had a frequency of at least 0.01% in CFSE-low cells. Repertoire divergence was quantified by Jensen-Shannon divergence using the top 100 TCRbeta sequences ranked by frequency. For samples with multiple sequencing runs, sorting error was corrected in each run separately before the runs were combined. The table was pulled from immuneACCESS by TCRdb, which kept in-frame rearrangements only. Such tables lose some clones; where checked, under half of the loss comes from unresolved V genes, and the rest has no known cause. D and trimming come from the DNA, and the V and J calls and clone size come from that table. This sample's listing comprises roughly 48,000 clones. Clones ranked in the top ten supply around 0.8% of the sample.

The chain employs TRBV20-1 and TRBJ2-3; 11 nucleotides in the junction match TRBD2. Here the sequenced sample was CD4+ T cells from blood, taken before the transplant. The source is a human donor who received a combined kidney and bone marrow transplant. The CDR3 bases that were read are TGCAGTGCTAGAGTTAGCGGGAGGGCAGATACG. This yields the protein CSARVSGRADT. The complete CDR3 reads CSARVSGRADTQYF.